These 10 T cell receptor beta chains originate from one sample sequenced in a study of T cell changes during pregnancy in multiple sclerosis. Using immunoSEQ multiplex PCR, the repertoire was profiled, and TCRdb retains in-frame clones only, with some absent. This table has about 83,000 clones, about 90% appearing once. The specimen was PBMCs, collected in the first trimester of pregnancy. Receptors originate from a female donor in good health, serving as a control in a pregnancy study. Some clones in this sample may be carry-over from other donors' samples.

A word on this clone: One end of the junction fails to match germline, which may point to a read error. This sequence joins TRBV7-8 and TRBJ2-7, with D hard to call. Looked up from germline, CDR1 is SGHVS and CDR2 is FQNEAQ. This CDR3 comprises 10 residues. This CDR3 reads CASSSSEQYF. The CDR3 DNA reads TGTGCCAGCAGCTCCTCCGAGCAGTACTTC.

CDR3 coding DNA: TGTGCCAGCAGTTACTCGACGGGGGGGAGTGAGCAGTACTTC. Amino acids: CASSYSTGGSEQYF. The gene calls are TRBV6-5 and TRBJ2-7; 8 bases agree with TRBD2. The CDR3 sequence is 14 residues long. The V and J ends lost 0 bases and 7 bases, in that order; junction bases with no gene match: 5. The germline V gene has CDR1 MNHEY and CDR2 SVGAGI.

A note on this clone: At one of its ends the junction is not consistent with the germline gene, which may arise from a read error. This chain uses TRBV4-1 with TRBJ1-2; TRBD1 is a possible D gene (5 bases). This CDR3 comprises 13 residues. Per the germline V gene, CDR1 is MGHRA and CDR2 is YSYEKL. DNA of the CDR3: TGCGCCAGCAGCCAAGATAGGGAGGGGCGGGTATCGTTC. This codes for CASSQDREGRVSF.

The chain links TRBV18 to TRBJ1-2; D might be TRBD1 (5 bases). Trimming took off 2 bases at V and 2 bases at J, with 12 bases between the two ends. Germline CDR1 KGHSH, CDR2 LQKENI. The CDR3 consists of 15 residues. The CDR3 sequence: CASSPGGLVNYGYTF. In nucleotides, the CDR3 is TGTGCCAGCTCACCAGGGGGGTTAGTCAACTATGGCTACACCTTC.

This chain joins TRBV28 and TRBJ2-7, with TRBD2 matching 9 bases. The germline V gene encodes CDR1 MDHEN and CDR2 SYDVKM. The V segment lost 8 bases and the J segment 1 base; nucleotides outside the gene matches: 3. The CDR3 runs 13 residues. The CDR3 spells CASGRGGSYEQYF. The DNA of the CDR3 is TGTGCCAGCGGGCGGGGGGGGTCCTACGAGCAGTACTTC.

CDR3 sequence (DNA): TGTGCCAGCAGCCAGGGACTAGCGGGAGAGGGGGACTCCTACGAGCAGTACTTC. Protein product: CASSQGLAGEGDSYEQYF. V gene TRBV28 combines with J gene TRBJ2-7, with TRBD2 matching over 14 bases. Germline CDR1 MDHEN, CDR2 SYDVKM. The V and J ends lost 6 bases and 0 bases, in that order; junction bases with no gene match: 10. There are 18 residues in the CDR3. The variable domain in full, with the rest retrieved from reference TRBV28 and TRBJ2-7, is DVKVTQSSRYLVKRTGEKVFLECVQDMDHENMFWYRQDPGLGLRLIYFSYDVKMKEKGDIPEGYSVSREKKERFSLILESASTNQTSMYLCASSQGLAGEGDSYEQYFGPGTRLTVT.

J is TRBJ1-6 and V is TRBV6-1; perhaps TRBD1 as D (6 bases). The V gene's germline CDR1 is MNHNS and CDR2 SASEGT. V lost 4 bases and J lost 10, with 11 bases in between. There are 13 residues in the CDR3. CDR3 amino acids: CASSVHRDSPLHF. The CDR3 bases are TGTGCCAGCAGTGTCCACAGGGACTCACCCCTCCACTTT.

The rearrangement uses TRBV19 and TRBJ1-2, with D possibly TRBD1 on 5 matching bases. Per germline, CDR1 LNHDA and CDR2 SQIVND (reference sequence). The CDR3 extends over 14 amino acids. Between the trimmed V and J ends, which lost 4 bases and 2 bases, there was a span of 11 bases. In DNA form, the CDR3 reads TGTGCCAGTAGTACGACAGTCCTAAACTATGGCTACACCTTC. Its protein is CASSTTVLNYGYTF.

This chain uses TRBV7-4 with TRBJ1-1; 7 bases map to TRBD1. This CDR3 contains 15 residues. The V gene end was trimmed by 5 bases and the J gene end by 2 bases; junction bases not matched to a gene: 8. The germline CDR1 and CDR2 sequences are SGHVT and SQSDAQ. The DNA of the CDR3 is TGTGCCAGCAGCCCCAGGGACAGCCAAAACACTGAAGCTTTCTTT. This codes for CASSPRDSQNTEAFF.

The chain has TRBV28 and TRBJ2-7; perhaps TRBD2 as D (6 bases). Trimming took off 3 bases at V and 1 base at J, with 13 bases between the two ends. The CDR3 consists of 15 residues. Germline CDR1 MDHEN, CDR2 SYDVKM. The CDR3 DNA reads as TGTGCCAGCAGTTTTGCGGCGGCGGGATCCTACGAGCAGTACTTC. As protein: CASSFAAAGSYEQYF.